This TCR beta chain was captured in a study of spatial heterogeneity in lung cancer. Study-wide context: Detection of beta-chain sequences consistently exceeded that of alpha-chain sequences. Study observations and caveats: At tumor resection, ubiquitous expanded TCRs were detected in blood more often than later.

CDR1 LGHDT and CDR2 YNNKEL come from the germline V gene (reference sequence). The germline V and J ends were trimmed by 3 bases and 4 bases, with 9 bases remaining between them. CDR3 length: 14 residues. This clonotype was recorded many times. The antigen is unknown. Indicated time point: sample taken at primary tumor resection. MiXCR, run by TCRdb on the 5' RACE reads, gives a single entry per CDR3 protein. Here the sample spans 20,000 to 25,000 distinct CDR3 sequences, 3.3% being singletons. Sequenced material: PBMCs, taken at surgery. The genes are TRBV3-1 and TRBJ2-2; a weak D match, TRBD2 (7 bases). The clonotype comes from a female donor with early-stage non-small cell lung cancer. The CDR3 loop is CASSHRGGTGELFF. For the CDR3, the DNA is TGTGCCAGCAGCCATAGGGGGGGCACCGGGGAGCTGTTTTTT.